This T cell receptor (beta chain) is drawn from a study of shared clonotypes between healthy human individuals. Unmatched junction bases numbered 11, after V lost 8 bases and J lost 5 bases. The CDR3 has 14 amino acids. The germline CDR1 and CDR2 sequences are MNHEY and SVGAGI. Only in-frame clones appear in the TCRdb table, and some are missing; sequencing was by immunoSEQ multiplex PCR. In the table there are around 990,000 clones, 70% to 85% of which are singletons. The rearrangement uses TRBV6-5 and TRBJ1-1; TRBD1 agrees at 7 bases. Sequencing was performed on memory CD4+ T cells from PBMCs. The sample's subset: CD45RA-negative fraction. This receptor was identified in a man younger than 35 in good health. Some clones in this sample may be carry-over from other donors' samples. DNA of the CDR3: TGTGCCAGCGAAATCAGGGGGGGTCAGACTGAAGCTTTCTTT. Translation gives CASEIRGGQTEAFF.